These 9 T cell receptor beta chains originate from one sample sequenced in a study of T cells in Graves' hyperthyroidism and ophthalmopathy (dated by TCRdb to between 2018 and 2020). Library creation used multiplex PCR. The sequencer was an Illumina HiSeq 2000. The TCR beta CDR3 regions were amplified from the RNA transcripts. A first-round RT-PCR of the TCR CDR3 used the HTBI primer set with the Qiagen OneStep RT-PCR kit. TCRdb's own reprocessing of the public reads used fastp at Q25 and MiXCR and kept productive beta chains. Identical CDR3 protein sequences are pooled into one entry, listed with their most common genes and DNA. This sample comprises 530,000 or so distinct CDR3 sequences, roughly a quarter of them detected only once. The ten largest clones take up around 11% of the sample. Sequencing was done on a sample of blood. The receptor set was obtained from a woman younger than 45 with Graves' ophthalmopathy.

J is TRBJ1-2 and V is TRBV2; D is unclear. Germline V lookup: CDR1 SNHLY, CDR2 FYNNEI. Trimming removed 3 bases from V and 8 bases from J, with 10 bases in between. This CDR3 region has 12 residues. The CDR3 sequence: CASSDAGPGYTF. In DNA form, the CDR3 reads TGTGCCAGCAGTGATGCGGGTCCCGGCTACACCTTC.

This clonotype was counted ten times or more. The V call is TRBV28, the J call TRBJ1-5; D is possibly TRBD1 (5 bases). CDR1 and CDR2 (germline): MDHEN, SYDVKM. V was pared by 5 bases and J by 7 bases, with 21 bases between. This CDR3 is built from 16 residues. The CDR3 nucleotides are TGTGCCAGCAGTCCAATGGGACGGCCTGGTTCCCAGCCCCAGCATTTT. This sequence encodes CASSPMGRPGSQPQHF.

The genes are TRBV12-3 or TRBV12-4 and TRBJ2-2; 7 bases are a match to TRBD1. The CDR3 runs 16 residues. Unmatched junction bases numbered 8, after V lost 5 bases and J lost 2 bases. The CDR3 spells CASSLTSGGNTGELFF. The CDR3 DNA reads TGTGCCAGCAGTCTTACCTCAGGGGGAAACACCGGGGAGCTGTTTTTT.

In its sample, this clonotype was seen many times. This chain uses TRBV7-2 with TRBJ2-5, with TRBD1 matching over 9 bases. The CDR3 totals 15 residues. V lost 5 bases to trimming and J lost 4 bases; unmatched junction nucleotides: 8. Germline lookup yields CDR1 SGHTA and CDR2 FQGNSA. CDR3 DNA: TGTGCCAGCAGCCAGACAGGGGGGGTAGGAGAGACCCAGTACTTC. This encodes CASSQTGGVGETQYF.

The chain uses TRBV25-1 and TRBJ1-1; tentative D call: TRBD1 (5 bases). Germline CDR1 and CDR2: MGHDK and SYGVNS. The V and J ends lost 8 bases and 11 bases respectively, with 15 bases between them. The CDR3 length is 11 residues. Here the CDR3 reads CASVSGGLAFF. The CDR3 DNA sequence: TGTGCCAGCGTTTCGGGGGGGTTGGCTTTCTTT.

This clonotype appeared a few times. This chain links TRBV12-3 or TRBV12-4 with TRBJ2-2; 9 positions match TRBD2. The J segment lost 7 bases and the V segment lost 5 bases, leaving 14 bases of the junction unmatched. CDR3 size: 17 residues. Written as DNA, the CDR3 is TGTGCCAGCAGTCCGTTCTTTGGCGGGGGGGCCGTCGGGGAGCTGTTTTTT. This sequence encodes CASSPFFGGGAVGELFF.

This clonotype was recorded at least ten times. The V call is TRBV20-1, the J call TRBJ2-7; 7 bases are a match to TRBD1. V lost 2 bases to trimming and J lost 5 bases; unmatched junction nucleotides: 3. Germline V gene data show CDR1 as DFQATT and CDR2 as SNEGSKA (reference sequence). There are 12 residues in the CDR3. CDR3 sequence reads: CSARLTGNEQYF. The CDR3 bases are TGCAGTGCTAGATTGACAGGGAACGAGCAGTACTTC.

This clonotype was seen ten or more times. The chain carries TRBV29-1 and TRBJ1-1; tentative D call: TRBD1 (5 bases). The CDR3 spans 15 residues. Germline V gives CDR1 SQVTM, CDR2 ANQGSEA. Between the trimmed V and J ends, which lost 6 bases and 6 bases, there was a span of 23 bases. This chain's CDR3 is CSVSGLGGVVAEAFF. CDR3 coding DNA: TGCAGCGTGTCGGGGTTGGGGGGTGTTGTCGCTGAAGCTTTCTTT.

As to this clonotype: This CDR3 is missing its conserved last phenylalanine or tryptophan, likely due to a read error. The chain is built from TRBV3-1 and TRBJ2-5, with 8 bases fitting TRBD1. The trim removed 5 bases at V and 4 bases at J, leaving 6 bases unmatched. Germline V gene sequence: CDR1 LGHDT, CDR2 YNNKEL (reference sequence). This CDR3 has 14 residues. CDR3 in DNA: TGTGCCAGCAGCTCGCAGGGGGCGCCAGAGACCCAGTACCTC. Protein sequence: CASSSQGAPETQYL.